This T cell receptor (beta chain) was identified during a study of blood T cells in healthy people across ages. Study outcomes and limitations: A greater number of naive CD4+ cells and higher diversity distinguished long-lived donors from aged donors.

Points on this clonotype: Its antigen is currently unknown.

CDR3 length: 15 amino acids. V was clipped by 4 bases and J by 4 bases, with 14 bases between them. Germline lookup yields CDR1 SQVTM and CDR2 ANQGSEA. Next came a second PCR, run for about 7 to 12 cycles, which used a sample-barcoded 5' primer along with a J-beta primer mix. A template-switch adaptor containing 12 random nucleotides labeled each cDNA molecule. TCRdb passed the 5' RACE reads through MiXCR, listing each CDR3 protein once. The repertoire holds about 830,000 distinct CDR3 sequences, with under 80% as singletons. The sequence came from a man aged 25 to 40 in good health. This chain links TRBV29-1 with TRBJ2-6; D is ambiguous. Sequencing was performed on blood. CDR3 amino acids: CSVVWASDGANVLTF. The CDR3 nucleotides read TGCAGCGTTGTTTGGGCCTCTGACGGGGCCAACGTCCTGACTTTC.